This passage covers 28 T cell receptor beta chains from one sample sequenced in a study of human T cells and chemical hapten exposure. Sample time point: patch test 1, 2 weeks after DPC sensitization. Treatment: therapeutic diphenylcyclopropenone sensitization with weekly scalp DPC. TCRdb fed the RACE reads into MiXCR, producing one record per CDR3 protein. The sample lists a few hundred thousand distinct CDR3 sequences, 4.8% occurring once. The sequencing used whole blood, collected in connection with sensitization to the hapten diphenylcyclopropenone (DPC). These receptor sequences come from a woman aged 45-60 years with alopecia areata. Some clones in this sample may be carry-over from other donors' samples.

This clonotype was seen a few times. The rearrangement joins TRBV10-3 to TRBJ2-7; D possibly uses TRBD1 or TRBD2 (5 bases each). CDR3 length: 12 residues. CDR1 and CDR2 from the germline V gene are ENHRY and SYGVKD. The V end was cut by 9 bases, the J end by 5 bases, with 14 bases between. The CDR3 bases are TGTGCCATTAAGTCAGGGACGGACGAGCAGTACTTC. It translates to CAIKSGTDEQYF.

The rearrangement uses TRBV5-6 and TRBJ2-7, with 11 bases matching TRBD1. V shed 2 bases and J 7 bases; nucleotides not matched to a gene: 8. Per germline, CDR1 SGHDT and CDR2 YYEEEE. This CDR3 region has 15 residues. As DNA, the CDR3 is TGTGCCAGCAGCTTAATAGGACAGGGGGCCCAGGAGCAGTACTTC. It yields the protein CASSLIGQGAQEQYF.

This clonotype was seen at least ten times. This CDR3 reads CSARGNSDWQEAFF. The CDR3 bases are TGCAGTGCTAGAGGGAACAGCGACTGGCAGGAAGCTTTCTTT. This rearrangement joins TRBV20-1 to TRBJ1-1; D is uncertain. This CDR3 has 14 residues. Germline CDR1 reads DFQATT; CDR2 reads SNEGSKA (reference sequence). Trimming pared 1 base from V and 8 bases from J, leaving 17 bases between.

This clonotype has a count of ten or more. This chain connects TRBV6-6 to TRBJ2-5; D is ambiguous. CDR3 length equals 11 residues. Germline lookup yields CDR1 MNHNY and CDR2 SVGAGI (reference sequence). Trimming left V 8 bases short and J 5 bases short, with 9 bases between. CDR3 sequence: CASSTKETQYF. CDR3 in DNA: TGTGCCAGCTCTACCAAGGAGACCCAGTACTTC.

This clonotype showed up many times. This sequence joins TRBV6-6 and TRBJ2-1, with D perhaps matching TRBD2 (5 bases). Germline assignment: CDR1 MNHNY and CDR2 SVGAGI (reference sequence). The CDR3 has 17 residues. Trimming pared 6 bases from V and 1 base from J, leaving 19 bases between. The CDR3 DNA is TGTGCCAGCAGACTACTTGTTGAGGGTAGTTCCTACAATGAGCAGTTCTTC. As protein: CASRLLVEGSSYNEQFF.

This clonotype was counted at least ten times. The CDR3 protein is CASSMGQGNQPQHF. DNA for the CDR3: TGTGCCAGCAGTATGGGACAGGGCAATCAGCCCCAGCATTTT. The chain links TRBV6-1 to TRBJ1-5; 8 nucleotides line up with TRBD1. Germline loops: CDR1 MNHNS, CDR2 SASEGT. The V segment lost 5 bases and the J segment 2 bases; nucleotides outside the gene matches: 2. The CDR3 has 14 residues.

This clonotype showed up many times. The rearrangement uses TRBV9 and TRBJ1-1; unclear D gene. The germline CDR1 and CDR2 sequences are SGDLS and YYNGEE. This CDR3 region has 11 residues. With 7 bases removed from V and 1 base from J, the gap between germline ends came to 5 bases. The CDR3 loop is CASLGNTEAFF. The DNA of the CDR3 is TGTGCCAGCCTGGGGAACACTGAAGCTTTCTTT.

This clonotype was seen at least ten times. The CDR3 coding sequence is TGTGCCAGTGGCAGGGGATCCTACGAGCAGTACTTC. Residues: CASGRGSYEQYF. V gene TRBV10-3 combines with J gene TRBJ2-7, with D tentatively TRBD1 (6 bases). The germline CDR1 and CDR2 sequences are ENHRY and SYGVKD. Trimming removed 10 bases at V and 1 base at J, with 11 bases between. The CDR3 has 12 residues.

In its sample, this clonotype was seen many times. The rearrangement links TRBV3-1 to TRBJ2-1; D assignment may be TRBD1 or TRBD2 (5 bases each). V dropped 4 bases and J dropped 8 bases, with 15 bases sitting between them. Germline CDR1 is LGHDT and CDR2 is YNNKEL (reference sequence). The CDR3 is 14 amino acids. The CDR3 loop reads CASSRRGRDDEQFF. As DNA, the CDR3 is TGTGCCAGCAGCCGTAGAGGTCGGGACGATGAGCAGTTCTTC.

This clonotype was observed a few times. V usage is TRBV12-5 and J usage is TRBJ1-6; maybe TRBD1 (6 bases). The length of the CDR3 is 14 residues. CDR1 and CDR2 (germline): LGHNT, FRNRAP. V lost 2 bases to trimming and J lost 8 bases, with 10 bases between them. The CDR3 loop reads CASGLQGRDSPLHF. DNA of the CDR3: TGTGCTAGTGGTTTGCAGGGGAGAGATTCACCCCTCCACTTT.

The V and J genes are TRBV23-1 and TRBJ2-7; 11 bases map to TRBD1. TRBV23-1 belongs to the ORF category, with a function that is uncertain. Trimming removed 5 bases from V and 5 bases from J; junction bases left unmatched: 5. This CDR3 region has 14 residues. The CDR3 DNA reads TGCGCCAGCAGTTCGGACAGGGGGCTTCACGAGCAGTACTTC. Encoded protein: CASSSDRGLHEQYF.

The CDR3 coding sequence is TGCGCCAGCAGCCAGGGGGACAGGGTAGGGAGTGAAGCTTTCTTT. This translates into CASSQGDRVGSEAFF. V and J are TRBV4-1 and TRBJ1-1; 9 bases map to TRBD1. Germline CDR1 and CDR2: MGHRA and YSYEKL. V trimming: 3 bases; J trimming: 7 bases; junction bases outside the gene matches: 9. CDR3 length equals 15 residues.

In this sample, this clonotype turned up a few times. The J gene is TRBJ1-2, the V gene TRBV29-1, with 10 bases that match TRBD1. The J segment lost 4 bases and the V segment lost 5 bases, leaving 1 base of the junction unmatched. The CDR3 consists of 12 residues. From germline, CDR1 is SQVTM and CDR2 ANQGSEA. CDR3 sequence (DNA): TGCAGCGTTCGGACAGGGGGCTATGGCTACACCTTC. Protein sequence: CSVRTGGYGYTF. The variable domain in full, completed from reference TRBV29-1 and TRBJ1-2, reads SAVISQKPSRDICQRGTSLTIQCQVDSQVTMMFWYRQQPGQSLTLIATANQGSEATYESGFVIDKFPISRPNLTFSTLTVSNMSPEDSSIYLCSVRTGGYGYTFGSGTRLTVV.

Ten or more counts support this clonotype. The chain recombines TRBV12-3 or TRBV12-4 with TRBJ2-3; TRBD1 might be the D (5 bases). The V end lost 6 bases, the J end lost 0 bases, and 13 bases lay between the germline ends. The CDR3 spans 15 residues. In DNA form, the CDR3 reads TGTGCCAGCAGCTTGACAGTCCCTAGCACAGATACGCAGTATTTT. Its protein product is CASSLTVPSTDTQYF.

Here the CDR3 DNA reads TGTGCCAGCAGTGAGATAGACAGGGTCGTTCAGCCCCAGCATTTT. It encodes CASSEIDRVVQPQHF. This chain connects TRBV27 to TRBJ1-5; 7 nucleotides agree with TRBD1. CDR1 is MNHEY, CDR2 SMNVEV, per germline (reference sequence). This CDR3 region has 15 residues. The V gene end was trimmed by 5 bases and the J gene end by 6 bases; junction bases not matched to a gene: 10.

This clonotype has a handful of counts. This sequence joins TRBV7-6 and TRBJ2-3, with unresolved D. Trimming removed 5 bases from V and 7 bases from J, with 16 bases in between. The germline gives CDR1 SGHVS, CDR2 FNYEAQ. CDR3 length: 14 residues. The DNA for the CDR3 is TGTGCCAGCAGCCCTTCCTACGGTACGAATACGCAGTATTTT. This sequence encodes CASSPSYGTNTQYF.

This clonotype was recorded many times. This chain joins TRBV4-2 and TRBJ2-3, with D unclear. V gave up 0 bases and J gave up 5 bases, with 9 bases separating them. Germline CDR1 LGHNA, CDR2 YNFKEQ. The CDR3 runs to 14 residues. The CDR3 DNA reads TGTGCCAGCAGCCAAGATCTTTGGGGAGATACGCAGTATTTT. It translates to CASSQDLWGDTQYF.

This clonotype was detected many times. The chain has TRBV7-8 and TRBJ2-3; D is possibly TRBD2 (6 bases). Germline lookup yields CDR1 SGHVS and CDR2 FQNEAQ. The V gene lost 6 bases and the J gene lost 3 bases, with 13 bases spanning the gap. The CDR3 extends over 14 amino acids. This CDR3 is CASRSGTGTDTQYF. As DNA, the CDR3 is TGTGCCAGCAGATCCGGGACTGGGACAGATACGCAGTATTTT.

In its sample, this clonotype was seen many times. The chain combines TRBV7-8 with TRBJ2-7, with D tentatively TRBD1 or TRBD2 (5 bases each). Germline CDR1 reads SGHVS; CDR2 reads FQNEAQ. This CDR3 comprises 15 residues. V shed 0 bases and J shed 2 bases, with 11 bases lying between them. The CDR3 region is CASSLASGTAYEQYF. The CDR3, as DNA: TGTGCCAGCAGCTTAGCCTCCGGGACCGCCTACGAGCAGTACTTC.

This chain joins TRBV13 and TRBJ1-1; no clear D. Germline CDR1 PRHDT, CDR2 FYEKMQ (reference sequence). Trimming stripped 5 bases from V and 5 bases from J, with 15 bases between. The CDR3 loop spans 14 amino acids. The CDR3 DNA reads TGTGCCAGCAGCCTTTACAAGGGTAATACTGAAGCTTTCTTT. It specifies CASSLYKGNTEAFF.

The sample holds many counts of this clonotype. V gene TRBV29-1 combines with J gene TRBJ1-1; a weak D match, TRBD1 (6 bases). Per the germline V gene, CDR1 is SQVTM and CDR2 is ANQGSEA. This CDR3 spans 13 amino acids. Between the trimmed V and J ends, which lost 7 bases and 2 bases, there was a span of 14 bases. CDR3 nucleotide sequence: TGCAGCGCTTCGACAGGCCACAACACTGAAGCTTTCTTT. Encoded protein: CSASTGHNTEAFF.

This chain connects TRBV27 to TRBJ2-1, with D tentatively TRBD2 (6 bases). Trimming took 6 bases from V and 8 from J, leaving 23 bases between them. There are 16 residues in the CDR3. Germline CDR1 reads MNHEY; CDR2 reads SMNVEV (reference sequence). CDR3: CASSSRVGLSGHEQFF. CDR3 nucleotides: TGTGCCAGCAGCTCTAGGGTGGGTCTGAGCGGGCATGAGCAGTTCTTC.

This clonotype occurred many times. One end of the junction is discordant with germline, which a read error may explain. The CDR3 spells CASSLGSNQPQHF. DNA of the CDR3: TGTGCCAGCAGCTTAGGGAGCAATCAGCCCCAGCATTTT. The chain has TRBV12-3 or TRBV12-4 and TRBJ1-5; no clear D. The CDR3 spans 13 residues.

The J gene is TRBJ2-3, the V gene TRBV12-3 or TRBV12-4; 8 bases are a match to TRBD1. The CDR3 runs to 18 residues. J gave up 1 base and V 6 bases, and 15 bases lay outside the gene matches. CDR3 coding DNA: TGTGCCAGCAGCCCTAAGGGGCTGGTGGACAGGGGCACAGATACGCAGTATTTT. The encoded protein is CASSPKGLVDRGTDTQYF.

This clonotype was seen many times. The CDR3 region is CSATWTGNQPQHF. The CDR3 nucleotides are TGCAGTGCTACTTGGACAGGGAATCAGCCCCAGCATTTT. This chain uses TRBV20-1 with TRBJ1-5, with 8 nucleotides matching TRBD1. The CDR3 is 13 amino acids. In germline, CDR1 is DFQATT, CDR2 SNEGSKA (reference sequence). V shed 4 bases, J shed 4 bases, and the junction held 3 bases outside the gene matches.

This clonotype was found many times. This chain connects TRBV2 to TRBJ1-2; maybe TRBD1 (5 bases). V was cut by 6 bases and J by 7 bases, with 12 bases left in between. Germline CDR1 SNHLY, CDR2 FYNNEI. The CDR3 consists of 12 residues. CDR3 residues: CASSQGQRGYTF. The CDR3 nucleotides read TGTGCCAGCAGCCAAGGACAACGTGGCTACACCTTC.

This clonotype was counted at least ten times. V usage is TRBV20-1 and J usage is TRBJ2-1, with 11 bases identical to TRBD2. The CDR3 runs to 16 residues. J lost 6 bases, V lost 4 bases, and 11 bases had no gene match. CDR1 DFQATT and CDR2 SNEGSKA come from the germline V gene (reference sequence). CDR3 amino acids: CSATSGRPVASNEQFF. CDR3 in DNA: TGCAGTGCTACTAGCGGGAGGCCGGTCGCCTCCAATGAGCAGTTCTTC.

V and J are TRBV29-1 and TRBJ2-5, with D possibly TRBD1 on 6 matching bases. Germline V gene sequence: CDR1 SQVTM, CDR2 ANQGSEA. CDR3 size: 14 residues. V dropped 2 bases and J dropped 2 bases, with 12 bases sitting between them. The CDR3 DNA reads TGCAGCGTTGAATGTTGGGACACTCAAGAGACCCAGTACTTC. Translating it yields CSVECWDTQETQYF.